The clone carrying this T cell receptor beta chain was seen repeatedly, ten times or more. What it recognizes is unknown. Trimming shortened V by 5 bases and J by 9 bases, and 14 bases separated the two germline ends. CDR1 is MNHEY, CDR2 SVGEGT, per germline. There are 13 residues in the CDR3. This entry comes from a study of breast tumors, draining lymph nodes, adjacent tissues. TCRdb ran MiXCR on the multiplex PCR reads and lists one entry per CDR3 protein. The sample yields 100,000 to 150,000 distinct CDR3 sequences, approximately 20% seen once. Notes on the study in general: Most tumor T cells seemingly derive from lymph node, then expand in tumor. Tumor repertoires ranked between lymph nodes and nontumor tissue in diversity, with V and J gene preferences. Tumor and nontumor repertoires were significantly more similar in luminal-like than in basal-like breast cancer.

Samples came from axillary lymph nodes draining the breast cancer. The sequence was collected from a female donor with breast cancer. Some clones in this sample may be carry-over from other donors' samples. This chain uses TRBV6-2 or TRBV6-3 with TRBJ1-5, with TRBD1 as a possible D gene (5 bases). What was sequenced was axillary lymph node tissue. CDR3 sequence reads: CASSTGRRGPQHF. Here the CDR3 DNA reads TGTGCCAGCAGTACCGGTAGGAGGGGGCCCCAGCATTTT.